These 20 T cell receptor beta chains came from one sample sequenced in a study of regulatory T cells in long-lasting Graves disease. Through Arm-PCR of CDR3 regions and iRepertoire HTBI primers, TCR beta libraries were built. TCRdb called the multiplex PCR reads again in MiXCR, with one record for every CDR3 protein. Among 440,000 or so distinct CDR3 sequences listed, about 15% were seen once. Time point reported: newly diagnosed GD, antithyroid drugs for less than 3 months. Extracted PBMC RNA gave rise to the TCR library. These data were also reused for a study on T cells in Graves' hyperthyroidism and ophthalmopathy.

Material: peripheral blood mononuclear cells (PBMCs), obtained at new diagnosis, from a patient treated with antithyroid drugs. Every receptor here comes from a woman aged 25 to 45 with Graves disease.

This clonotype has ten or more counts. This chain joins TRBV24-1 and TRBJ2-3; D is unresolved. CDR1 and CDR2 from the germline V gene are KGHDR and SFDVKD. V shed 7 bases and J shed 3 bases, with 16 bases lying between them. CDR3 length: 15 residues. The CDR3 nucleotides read TGTGCCACCAGAGACAACCGCGGAGAAACAGATACGCAGTATTTT. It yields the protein CATRDNRGETDTQYF.

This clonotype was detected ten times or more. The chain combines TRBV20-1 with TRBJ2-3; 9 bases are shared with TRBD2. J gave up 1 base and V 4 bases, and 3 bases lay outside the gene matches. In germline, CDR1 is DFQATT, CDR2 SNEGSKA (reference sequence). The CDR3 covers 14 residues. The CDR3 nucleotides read TGCAGTGCTACTAGCGGGGCCCGCACAGATACGCAGTATTTT. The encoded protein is CSATSGARTDTQYF.

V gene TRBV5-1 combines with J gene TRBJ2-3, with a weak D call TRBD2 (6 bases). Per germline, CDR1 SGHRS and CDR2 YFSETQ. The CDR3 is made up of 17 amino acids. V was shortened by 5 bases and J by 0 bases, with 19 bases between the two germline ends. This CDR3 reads CASRGFQRTTSTDTQYF. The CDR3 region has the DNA TGCGCCAGCAGGGGGTTCCAACGGACTACAAGCACAGATACGCAGTATTTT.

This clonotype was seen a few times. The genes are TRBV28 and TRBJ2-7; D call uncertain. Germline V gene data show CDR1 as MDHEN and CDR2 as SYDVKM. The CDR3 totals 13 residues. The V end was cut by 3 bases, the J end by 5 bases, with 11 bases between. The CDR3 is CASSLIGFNEQYF. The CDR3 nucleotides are TGTGCCAGCAGTTTGATCGGGTTTAACGAGCAGTACTTC.

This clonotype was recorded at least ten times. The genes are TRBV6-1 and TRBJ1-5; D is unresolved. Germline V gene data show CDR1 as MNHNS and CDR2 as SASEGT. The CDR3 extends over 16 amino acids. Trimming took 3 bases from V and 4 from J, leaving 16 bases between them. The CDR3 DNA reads TGTGCCAGCAGTGACCCACGTGGCGATGGGAATCAGCCCCAGCATTTT. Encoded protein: CASSDPRGDGNQPQHF.

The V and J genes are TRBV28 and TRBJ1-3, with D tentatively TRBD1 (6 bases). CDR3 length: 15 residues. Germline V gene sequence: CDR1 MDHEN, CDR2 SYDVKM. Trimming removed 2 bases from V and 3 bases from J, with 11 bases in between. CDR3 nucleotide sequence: TGTGCCAGCAGTTTAGCAGGGGCTAATGGAAACACCATATATTTT. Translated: CASSLAGANGNTIYF. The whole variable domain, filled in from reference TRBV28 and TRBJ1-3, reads DVKVTQSSRYLVKRTGEKVFLECVQDMDHENMFWYRQDPGLGLRLIYFSYDVKMKEKGDIPEGYSVSREKKERFSLILESASTNQTSMYLCASSLAGANGNTIYFGEGSWLTVV.

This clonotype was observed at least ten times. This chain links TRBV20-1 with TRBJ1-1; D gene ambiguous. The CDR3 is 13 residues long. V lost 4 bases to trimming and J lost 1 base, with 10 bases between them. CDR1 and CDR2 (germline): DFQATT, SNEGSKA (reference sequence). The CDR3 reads CSAIPLANTEAFF. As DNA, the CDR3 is TGCAGTGCTATCCCTCTGGCGAACACTGAAGCTTTCTTT.

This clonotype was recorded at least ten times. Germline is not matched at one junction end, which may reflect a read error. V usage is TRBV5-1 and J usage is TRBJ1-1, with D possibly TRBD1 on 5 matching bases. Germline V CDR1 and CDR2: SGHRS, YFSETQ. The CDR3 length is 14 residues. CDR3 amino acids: CASSPGSGGTEAFF. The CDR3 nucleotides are TGTGCCAGCAGTCCAGGGTCTGGGGGCACTGAAGCTTTCTTT.

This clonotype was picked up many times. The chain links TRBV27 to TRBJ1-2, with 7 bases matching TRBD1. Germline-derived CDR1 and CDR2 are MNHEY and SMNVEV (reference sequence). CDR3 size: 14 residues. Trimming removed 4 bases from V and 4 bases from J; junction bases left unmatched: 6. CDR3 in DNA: TGTGCCAGCAGTTCCTCCGGGACAGTCTATGGCTACACCTTC. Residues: CASSSSGTVYGYTF.

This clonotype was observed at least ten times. The chain's CDR3 is CAISETSGNEQFF. The CDR3, as DNA: TGTGCCATCAGTGAGACTAGCGGCAATGAGCAGTTCTTC. J is TRBJ2-1 and V is TRBV10-3, with 8 bases fitting TRBD2. The CDR3 contains 13 residues. Germline V gene sequence: CDR1 ENHRY, CDR2 SYGVKD. J gave up 6 bases and V 2 bases, and 0 bases lay outside the gene matches.

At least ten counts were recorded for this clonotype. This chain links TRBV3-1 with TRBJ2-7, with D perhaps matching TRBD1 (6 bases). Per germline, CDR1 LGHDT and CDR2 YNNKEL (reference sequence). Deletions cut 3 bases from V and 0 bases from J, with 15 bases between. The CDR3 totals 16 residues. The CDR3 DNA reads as TGTGCCAGCAGCCAGACAGACAGGTTGAGCTCCTACGAGCAGTACTTC. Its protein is CASSQTDRLSSYEQYF.

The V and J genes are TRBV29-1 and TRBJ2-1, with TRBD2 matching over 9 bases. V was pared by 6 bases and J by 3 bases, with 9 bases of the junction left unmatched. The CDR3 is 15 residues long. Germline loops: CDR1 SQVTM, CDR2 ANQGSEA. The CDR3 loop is CSVISGTSLYNEQFF. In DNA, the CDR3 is TGCAGCGTCATTTCCGGGACTAGCCTCTACAATGAGCAGTTCTTC.

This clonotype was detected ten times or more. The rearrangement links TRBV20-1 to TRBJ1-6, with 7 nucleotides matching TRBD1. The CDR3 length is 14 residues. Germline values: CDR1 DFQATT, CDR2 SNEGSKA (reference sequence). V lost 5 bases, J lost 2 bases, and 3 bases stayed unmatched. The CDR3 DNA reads TGCAGTGCTCGACAGGGCACCTATAATTCACCCCTCCACTTT. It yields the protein CSARQGTYNSPLHF.

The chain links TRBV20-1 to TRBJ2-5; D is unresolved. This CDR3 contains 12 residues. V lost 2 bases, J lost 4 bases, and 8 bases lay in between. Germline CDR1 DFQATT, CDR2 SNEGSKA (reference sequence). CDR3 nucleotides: TGCAGTGCTAGACCACCTTTAGAGACCCAGTACTTC. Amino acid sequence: CSARPPLETQYF.

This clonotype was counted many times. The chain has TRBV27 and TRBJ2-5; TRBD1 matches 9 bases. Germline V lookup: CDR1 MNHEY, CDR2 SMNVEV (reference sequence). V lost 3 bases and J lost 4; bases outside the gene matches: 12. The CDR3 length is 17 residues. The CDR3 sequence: CASSFLPYTGGVETQYF. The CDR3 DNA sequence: TGTGCCAGCAGTTTCCTCCCCTACACAGGGGGCGTAGAGACCCAGTACTTC.

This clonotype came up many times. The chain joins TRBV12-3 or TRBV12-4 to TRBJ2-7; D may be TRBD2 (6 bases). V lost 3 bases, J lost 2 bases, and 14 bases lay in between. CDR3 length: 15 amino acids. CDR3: CASSFVLADPYEQYF. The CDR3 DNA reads TGTGCCAGCAGTTTCGTACTAGCAGACCCCTACGAGCAGTACTTC.

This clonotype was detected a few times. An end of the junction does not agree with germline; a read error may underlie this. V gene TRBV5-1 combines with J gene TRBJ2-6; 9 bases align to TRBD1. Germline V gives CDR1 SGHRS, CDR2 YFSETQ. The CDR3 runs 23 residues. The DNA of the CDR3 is TGTGCCAGCAGCACTACCCGGACAGGGGCCGCCTCTTGGTACCACTCTGGGGCCAACGTCCTGACTTTC. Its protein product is CASSTTRTGAASWYHSGANVLTF. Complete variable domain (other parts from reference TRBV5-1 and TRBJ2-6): KAGVTQTPRYLIKTRGQQVTLSCSPISGHRSVSWYQQTPGQGLQFLFEYFSETQRNKGNFPGRFSGRQFSNSRSEMNVSTLELGDSALYLCASSTTRTGAASWYHSGANVLTFGAGSRLTVL.

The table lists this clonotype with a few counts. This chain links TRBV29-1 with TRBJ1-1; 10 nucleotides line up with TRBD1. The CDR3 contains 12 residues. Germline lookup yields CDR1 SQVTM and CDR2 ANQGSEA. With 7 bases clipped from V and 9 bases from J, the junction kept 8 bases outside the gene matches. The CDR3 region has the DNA TGCAGCGCTTTCGACAGGGGGCGGAAAGCTTTCTTT. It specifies CSAFDRGRKAFF.

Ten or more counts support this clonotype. CDR3: CASSLMGLAANGYTF. In nucleotides, the CDR3 is TGTGCCAGCAGTCTGATGGGACTAGCTGCGAATGGCTACACCTTC. V usage is TRBV6-2 or TRBV6-3 and J usage is TRBJ1-2; the D gene is possibly TRBD1 (5 bases). V was pared by 5 bases and J by 6 bases, with 19 bases between. Germline assignment: CDR1 MNHEY and CDR2 SVGEGT. This CDR3 contains 15 residues.

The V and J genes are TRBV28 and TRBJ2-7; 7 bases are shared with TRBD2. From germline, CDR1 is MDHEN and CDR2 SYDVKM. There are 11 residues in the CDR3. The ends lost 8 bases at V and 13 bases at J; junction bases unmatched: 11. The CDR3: CASVSGGREYF. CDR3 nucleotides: TGTGCCAGCGTTAGTGGCGGGAGAGAATACTTC.